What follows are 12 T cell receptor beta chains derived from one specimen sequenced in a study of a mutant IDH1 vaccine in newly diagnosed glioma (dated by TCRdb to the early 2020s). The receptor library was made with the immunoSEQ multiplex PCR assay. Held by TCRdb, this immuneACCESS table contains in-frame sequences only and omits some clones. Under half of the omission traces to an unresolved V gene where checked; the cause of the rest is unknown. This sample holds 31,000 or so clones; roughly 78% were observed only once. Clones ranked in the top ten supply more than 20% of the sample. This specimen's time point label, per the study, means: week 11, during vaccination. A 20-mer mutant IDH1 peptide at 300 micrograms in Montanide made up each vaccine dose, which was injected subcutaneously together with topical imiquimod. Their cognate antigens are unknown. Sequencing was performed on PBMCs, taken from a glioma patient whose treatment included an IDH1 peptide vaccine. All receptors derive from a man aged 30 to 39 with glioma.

Here the CDR3 reads CASSSDGLGYYNSPLHF. The CDR3 DNA is TGTGCCAGCAGCTCGGACGGCCTAGGGTACTATAATTCACCCCTCCACTTT. The chain combines TRBV7-8 with TRBJ1-6, with D unresolved. Germline lookup yields CDR1 SGHVS and CDR2 FQNEAQ. V dropped 4 bases and J dropped 3 bases, with 16 bases sitting between them. The CDR3 consists of 17 residues.

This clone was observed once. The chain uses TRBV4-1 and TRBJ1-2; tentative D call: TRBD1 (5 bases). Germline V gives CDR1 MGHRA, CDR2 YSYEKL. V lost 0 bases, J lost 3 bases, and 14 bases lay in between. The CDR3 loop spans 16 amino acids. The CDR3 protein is CASSQDPIRGDYGYTF. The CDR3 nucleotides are TGCGCCAGCAGCCAAGACCCCATTCGGGGGGACTATGGCTACACCTTC.

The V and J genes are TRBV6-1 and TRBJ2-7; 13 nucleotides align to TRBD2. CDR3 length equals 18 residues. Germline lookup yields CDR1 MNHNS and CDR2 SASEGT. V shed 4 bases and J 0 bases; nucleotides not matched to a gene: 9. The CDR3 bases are TGTGCCAGCAGTGCAGACGGGGGACTAGCGGGGAGCTCCTACGAGCAGTACTTC. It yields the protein CASSADGGLAGSSYEQYF.

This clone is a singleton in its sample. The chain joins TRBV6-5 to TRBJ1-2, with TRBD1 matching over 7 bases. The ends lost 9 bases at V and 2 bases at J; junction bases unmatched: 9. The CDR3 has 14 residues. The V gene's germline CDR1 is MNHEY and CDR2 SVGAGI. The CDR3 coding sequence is TGTGCCAGTACACCGCAGGGGGGGAACTATGGCTACACCTTC. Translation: CASTPQGGNYGYTF.

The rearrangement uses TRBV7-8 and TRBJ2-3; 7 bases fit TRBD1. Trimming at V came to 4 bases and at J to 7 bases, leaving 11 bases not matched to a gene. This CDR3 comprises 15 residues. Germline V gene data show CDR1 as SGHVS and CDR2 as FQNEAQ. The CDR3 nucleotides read TGTGCCAGCAGCTCCCAGGACAGGTCTTGGCATACGCAGTATTTT. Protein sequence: CASSSQDRSWHTQYF.

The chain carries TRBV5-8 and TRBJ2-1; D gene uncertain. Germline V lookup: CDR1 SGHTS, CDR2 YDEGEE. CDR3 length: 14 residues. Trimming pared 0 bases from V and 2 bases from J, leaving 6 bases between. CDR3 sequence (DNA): TGTGCCAGCAGCTTGGCTCAGGCCTACAATGAGCAGTTCTTC. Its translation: CASSLAQAYNEQFF.

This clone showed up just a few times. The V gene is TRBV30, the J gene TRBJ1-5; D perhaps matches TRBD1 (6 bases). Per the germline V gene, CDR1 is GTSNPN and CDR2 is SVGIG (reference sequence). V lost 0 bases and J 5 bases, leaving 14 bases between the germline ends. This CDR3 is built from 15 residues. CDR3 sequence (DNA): TGTGCCTGGAGTGTACCGGGGGCAGGGCATCAGCCCCAGCATTTT. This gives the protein CAWSVPGAGHQPQHF.

CDR3 DNA: TGTGCCAGCAGCAAAGTGGTGGACAGAACTAGCACAGATACGCAGTATTTT. Translation gives CASSKVVDRTSTDTQYF. The chain joins TRBV21-1 to TRBJ2-3; TRBD1, as called in the table, went unchecked against the DNA. TRBV21-1 is a recognized pseudogene. The CDR3 has 17 amino acids.

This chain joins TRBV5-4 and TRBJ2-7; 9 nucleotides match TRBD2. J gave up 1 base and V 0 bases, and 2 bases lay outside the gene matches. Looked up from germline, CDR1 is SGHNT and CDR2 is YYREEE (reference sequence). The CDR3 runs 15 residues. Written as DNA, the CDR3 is TGTGCCAGCAGCTTGGAGCTAGCGGGGTCCTACGAGCAGTACTTC. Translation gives CASSLELAGSYEQYF. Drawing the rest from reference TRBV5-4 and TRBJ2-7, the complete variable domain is ETGVTQSPTHLIKTRGQQVTLRCSSQSGHNTVSWYQQALGQGPQFIFQYYREEENGRGNFPPRFSGLQFPNYSSELNVNALELDDSALYLCASSLELAGSYEQYFGPGTRLTVT.

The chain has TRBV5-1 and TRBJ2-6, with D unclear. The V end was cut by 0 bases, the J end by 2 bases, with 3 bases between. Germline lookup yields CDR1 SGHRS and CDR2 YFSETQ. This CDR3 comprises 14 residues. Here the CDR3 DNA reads TGCGCCAGCAGCTTGGTTCCTGGGGCCAACGTCCTGACTTTC. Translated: CASSLVPGANVLTF.

The CDR3 is CSVTGVRGNTQYF. The DNA of the CDR3 is TGCAGCGTTACAGGGGTCCGTGGAAATACGCAGTATTTT. V gene TRBV29-1 combines with J gene TRBJ2-3; 7 bases line up with TRBD1. The V and J ends lost 5 bases and 7 bases, in that order; junction bases with no gene match: 9. The CDR3 sequence is 13 residues long. Germline V gene sequence: CDR1 SQVTM, CDR2 ANQGSEA.

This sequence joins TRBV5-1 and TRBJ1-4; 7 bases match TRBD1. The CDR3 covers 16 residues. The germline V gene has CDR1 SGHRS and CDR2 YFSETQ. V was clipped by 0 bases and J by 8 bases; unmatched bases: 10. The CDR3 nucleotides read TGCGCCAGCAGCTTGGAAGGGGCAGGGGGAAGGGAAAAACTGTTTTTT. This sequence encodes CASSLEGAGGREKLFF.